This is a list of T cell receptor beta chains from one sample in a study of OX40 agonist ivuxolimab in advanced cancers. The data were produced by immunoSEQ multiplex PCR, yet TCRdb's version contains in-frame clones alone and is incomplete. The table has over 50,000 clones, 92% seen once. Sequenced here: CD4+ or CD8+ T cells sorted from blood, sampled in a trial of the OX40 agonist ivuxolimab. The receptor set was obtained from an adult with an advanced solid tumor such as melanoma, head and neck, liver or kidney cancer. CDR3s include the opening cysteine and the closing phenylalanine or tryptophan. The order of the fields is V gene, D gene, J gene, clone size, CDR3 protein, CDR3 DNA. A D gene is named only where the DNA matches it firmly. Size is omitted from some rows. Given values are once, few, many or a class for expanded clones.

V gene: TRBV19; D gene: -; J gene: TRBJ2-1; clone size: once; CDR3 protein: CASRDSLYNEQFF; CDR3 DNA: TGTGCCAGTCGGGACTCTCTCTACAATGAGCAGTTCTTC
V gene: TRBV15; D gene: -; J gene: TRBJ2-3; clone size: -; CDR3 protein: CATSRDNTDTQYF; CDR3 DNA: TGTGCCACCAGCAGAGACAACACAGATACGCAGTATTTT
V gene: TRBV2; D gene: TRBD1; J gene: TRBJ1-5; clone size: -; CDR3 protein: CVSRRTGRYQPQHF; CDR3 DNA: TGTGTCAGCAGAAGGACAGGGCGTTATCAGCCCCAGCATTTT
V gene: TRBV6-1; D gene: TRBD1; J gene: TRBJ1-2; clone size: -; CDR3 protein: CASSWTGGGSYGYTF; CDR3 DNA: TGTGCCAGCAGTTGGACAGGGGGAGGGAGCTATGGCTACACCTTC
V gene: TRBV9; D gene: TRBD1; J gene: TRBJ1-2; clone size: -; CDR3 protein: CASSEGDRVKVYGYTF; CDR3 DNA: TGTGCCAGCAGCGAAGGGGACAGGGTAAAAGTCTATGGCTACACCTTC
V gene: TRBV28; D gene: TRBD2; J gene: TRBJ2-3; clone size: -; CDR3 protein: CASTWGSGGSDTQYF; CDR3 DNA: TGTGCCAGCACCTGGGGGAGCGGGGGATCAGATACGCAGTATTTT
V gene: TRBV6-5; D gene: -; J gene: TRBJ1-2; clone size: -; CDR3 protein: CASSYSTGLGYTF; CDR3 DNA: TGTGCCAGCAGTTACTCGACGGGGCTCGGCTACACCTTC
V gene: TRBV6-1; D gene: -; J gene: TRBJ1-4; clone size: -; CDR3 protein: CASRGPGRPNEKLFF; CDR3 DNA: TGTGCCAGCAGGGGACCGGGCAGACCTAATGAAAAACTGTTTTTT
V gene: TRBV28; D gene: TRBD1; J gene: TRBJ2-3; clone size: -; CDR3 protein: CASSSGTEYTDTQYF; CDR3 DNA: TGTGCCAGCAGTTCGGGGACAGAGTACACAGATACGCAGTATTTT
V gene: TRBV2; D gene: -; J gene: TRBJ2-3; clone size: once; CDR3 protein: CASNGGPTDTQYF; CDR3 DNA: TGTGCCAGCAACGGGGGGCCTACAGATACGCAGTATTTT
V gene: TRBV6-5; D gene: -; J gene: TRBJ1-6; clone size: -; CDR3 protein: CASWVGFNSPLHF; CDR3 DNA: TGTGCCAGCTGGGTGGGCTTCAATTCACCCCTCCACTTT
V gene: TRBV4-2; D gene: -; J gene: TRBJ2-2; clone size: -; CDR3 protein: CASSPPTGELFF; CDR3 DNA: TGTGCCAGCAGCCCACCCACCGGGGAGCTGTTTTTT
V gene: TRBV30; D gene: -; J gene: TRBJ1-5; clone size: few; CDR3 protein: CAWSVGNWGNQPQHF; CDR3 DNA: TGTGCCTGGAGTGTCGGGAATTGGGGCAATCAGCCCCAGCATTTT
V gene: TRBV19; D gene: TRBD1; J gene: TRBJ1-5; clone size: once; CDR3 protein: CASSFWTGGNQPQHF; CDR3 DNA: TGTGCCAGTAGTTTTTGGACAGGGGGTAATCAGCCCCAGCATTTT
V gene: TRBV4-2; D gene: -; J gene: TRBJ1-1; clone size: -; CDR3 protein: CASSPGQVEAFF; CDR3 DNA: TGTGCCAGCAGCCCCGGGCAAGTTGAAGCTTTCTTT
V gene: TRBV4-3; D gene: TRBD1; J gene: TRBJ1-6; clone size: -; CDR3 protein: CASSPGQGGGSPLHF; CDR3 DNA: TGCGCCAGCAGCCCCGGACAGGGTGGCGGTTCACCCCTCCACTTT
V gene: TRBV5-4; D gene: TRBD1; J gene: TRBJ2-7; clone size: -; CDR3 protein: CASSSGQGDSYEQYF; CDR3 DNA: TGTGCCAGCAGCTCGGGGCAGGGGGACTCCTACGAGCAGTACTTC
V gene: TRBV10-3; D gene: TRBD1; J gene: TRBJ1-2; clone size: -; CDR3 protein: CAITGTGTNYGYTF; CDR3 DNA: TGTGCCATCACTGGGACAGGGACCAACTATGGCTACACCTTC
V gene: TRBV30; D gene: -; J gene: TRBJ1-1; clone size: -; CDR3 protein: CAWSVLPPTAFF; CDR3 DNA: TGTGCCTGGAGTGTACTTCCCCCTACGGCTTTCTTT
V gene: TRBV29-1; D gene: TRBD1; J gene: TRBJ1-1; clone size: -; CDR3 protein: CSVYRGGVEAFF; CDR3 DNA: TGCAGCGTATACAGGGGAGGGGTCGAAGCTTTCTTT
V gene: TRBV28; D gene: -; J gene: TRBJ1-4; clone size: -; CDR3 protein: CASSFSPRGTGNEKLFF; CDR3 DNA: TGTGCCAGCAGTTTTTCCCCTCGCGGAACAGGGAATGAAAAACTGTTTTTT
V gene: TRBV28; D gene: -; J gene: TRBJ2-7; clone size: -; CDR3 protein: CASSLWDTTYEQYF; CDR3 DNA: TGTGCCAGCAGTTTATGGGACACCACCTACGAGCAGTACTTC
V gene: TRBV9; D gene: -; J gene: TRBJ2-3; clone size: -; CDR3 protein: CASSVVGGTDTQYF; CDR3 DNA: TGTGCCAGCAGCGTAGTAGGCGGTACAGATACGCAGTATTTT
V gene: TRBV6-6; D gene: -; J gene: TRBJ1-1; clone size: -; CDR3 protein: CASSVLSSSEAFF; CDR3 DNA: TGTGCCAGCAGCGTACTGTCGTCCTCTGAAGCTTTCTTT
V gene: TRBV1; D gene: -; J gene: TRBJ1-1; clone size: few; CDR3 protein: CTSSRVDEAFF; CDR3 DNA: TGCACCAGCAGCCGAGTTGATGAAGCTTTCTTT
V gene: TRBV5-1; D gene: -; J gene: TRBJ1-2; clone size: -; CDR3 protein: CASSLDRDWTGGYTF; CDR3 DNA: TGCGCCAGCAGCTTGGACAGGGACTGGACGGGTGGCTACACCTTC
V gene: TRBV5-1; D gene: TRBD1; J gene: TRBJ2-4; clone size: -; CDR3 protein: CASSFGRGLSAKNIQYF; CDR3 DNA: TGCGCCAGCAGCTTTGGCAGGGGGCTTTCGGCCAAAAACATTCAGTACTTC
V gene: TRBV4-2; D gene: -; J gene: TRBJ1-6; clone size: once; CDR3 protein: CASSNRDGQNSPLHF; CDR3 DNA: TGTGCCAGCAGTAACAGGGATGGCCAAAATTCACCCCTCCACTTT
V gene: TRBV9; D gene: -; J gene: TRBJ2-1; clone size: -; CDR3 protein: CASSRDSIIYNEQFF; CDR3 DNA: TGTGCCAGCAGCCGGGACTCAATAATTTACAATGAGCAGTTCTTC
V gene: TRBV28; D gene: -; J gene: TRBJ1-3; clone size: -; CDR3 protein: CASSLRGSGNTIYF; CDR3 DNA: TGTGCCAGCAGTTTACGGGGCTCTGGAAACACCATATATTTT
V gene: TRBV30; D gene: -; J gene: TRBJ1-5; clone size: once; CDR3 protein: CAWGWENSNQPQHF; CDR3 DNA: TGTGCCTGGGGGTGGGAGAATAGCAATCAGCCCCAGCATTTT
V gene: TRBV4-1; D gene: -; J gene: TRBJ1-5; clone size: -; CDR3 protein: CASSQEAGYSNQPQHF; CDR3 DNA: TGCGCCAGCAGCCAAGAGGCAGGCTATAGCAATCAGCCCCAGCATTTT
V gene: TRBV9; D gene: -; J gene: TRBJ2-2; clone size: -; CDR3 protein: CASTMDSGELFF; CDR3 DNA: TGTGCCAGCACCATGGACAGCGGGGAGCTGTTTTTT
V gene: TRBV7-2; D gene: TRBD1; J gene: TRBJ1-6; clone size: -; CDR3 protein: CASSLLWPGQGAGSPLHF; CDR3 DNA: TGTGCCAGCAGCCTACTGTGGCCTGGACAGGGGGCTGGTTCACCCCTCCACTTT
V gene: TRBV27; D gene: TRBD1; J gene: TRBJ2-2; clone size: -; CDR3 protein: CASSSGTVLPDGELFF; CDR3 DNA: TGTGCCAGCAGTTCCGGGACAGTGTTGCCGGATGGGGAGCTGTTTTTT
V gene: TRBV7-6; D gene: TRBD2; J gene: TRBJ2-3; clone size: -; CDR3 protein: CASSSTPRGDPTDTQYF; CDR3 DNA: TGTGCCAGCAGCTCAACTCCCCGGGGGGACCCGACAGATACGCAGTATTTT
V gene: TRBV18; D gene: TRBD2; J gene: TRBJ2-1; clone size: -; CDR3 protein: CASSPPGLAGNEQFF; CDR3 DNA: TGTGCCAGCTCACCACCGGGACTAGCGGGAAATGAGCAGTTCTTC
V gene: TRBV9; D gene: -; J gene: TRBJ2-1; clone size: once; CDR3 protein: CASSEPNNEQFF; CDR3 DNA: TGTGCCAGCAGCGAACCGAACAATGAGCAGTTCTTC
V gene: TRBV4-3; D gene: TRBD1; J gene: TRBJ2-1; clone size: -; CDR3 protein: CASSQDVQTGSWYNEQFF; CDR3 DNA: TGCGCCAGCAGCCAAGATGTACAGACAGGGAGTTGGTACAATGAGCAGTTCTTC
V gene: TRBV7-2; D gene: TRBD1; J gene: TRBJ2-3; clone size: -; CDR3 protein: CASSLAGTGAGFAPDTQYF; CDR3 DNA: TGTGCCAGCAGCTTAGCGGGGACAGGGGCCGGATTTGCCCCAGATACGCAGTATTTT
V gene: TRBV4-1; D gene: -; J gene: TRBJ2-5; clone size: -; CDR3 protein: CASSQDSLGGNQETQYF; CDR3 DNA: TGCGCCAGCAGCCAAGATTCTCTCGGGGGTAACCAAGAGACCCAGTACTTC
V gene: TRBV19; D gene: -; J gene: TRBJ1-2; clone size: -; CDR3 protein: CASSKTQQGTRTF; CDR3 DNA: TGTGCCAGTAGCAAAACTCAGCAGGGGACGAGGACCTTC
V gene: TRBV28; D gene: TRBD1; J gene: TRBJ1-2; clone size: -; CDR3 protein: CASSLGTDANYGYTF; CDR3 DNA: TGTGCCAGCAGTTTAGGGACAGATGCTAACTATGGCTACACCTTC
V gene: TRBV6-1; D gene: TRBD1; J gene: TRBJ1-5; clone size: -; CDR3 protein: CASSEARGQGSNQPQHF; CDR3 DNA: TGTGCCAGCAGTGAAGCGCGGGGACAGGGGAGCAATCAGCCCCAGCATTTT
V gene: TRBV27; D gene: -; J gene: TRBJ1-5; clone size: -; CDR3 protein: CASTPGMGAPSQPQHF; CDR3 DNA: TGTGCCAGCACCCCAGGTATGGGAGCCCCATCGCAGCCCCAGCATTTT
V gene: TRBV12-5; D gene: TRBD2; J gene: TRBJ2-5; clone size: -; CDR3 protein: CASASGPTSGSETQYF; CDR3 DNA: TGTGCTAGTGCCTCGGGCCCAACTAGCGGGAGTGAGACCCAGTACTTC
V gene: TRBV5-6; D gene: TRBD1; J gene: TRBJ1-2; clone size: -; CDR3 protein: CASSLEAGGYGYTF; CDR3 DNA: TGTGCCAGCAGCTTGGAGGCAGGGGGTTATGGCTACACCTTC
V gene: TRBV23-1; D gene: -; J gene: TRBJ1-3; clone size: -; CDR3 protein: CASSQHSGYPEIGNTIYF; CDR3 DNA: TGCGCCAGCAGTCAACATTCGGGGTACCCGGAGATTGGAAACACCATATATTTT
V gene: TRBV30; D gene: -; J gene: TRBJ2-7; clone size: -; CDR3 protein: CAWRRTGFPEQYF; CDR3 DNA: TGTGCCTGGAGAAGGACGGGATTCCCCGAGCAGTACTTC
V gene: TRBV5-5; D gene: TRBD1; J gene: TRBJ1-1; clone size: -; CDR3 protein: CASSLQPRGMTEAFF; CDR3 DNA: TGTGCCAGCAGCCTGCAGCCCAGGGGGATGACTGAAGCTTTCTTT
V gene: TRBV20-1; D gene: TRBD1; J gene: TRBJ1-3; clone size: -; CDR3 protein: CSAGQGQRIYF; CDR3 DNA: TGCAGTGCTGGACAGGGTCAGCGGATATATTTT
V gene: TRBV25-1; D gene: TRBD1; J gene: TRBJ1-2; clone size: -; CDR3 protein: CASSEWGTGFGYTF; CDR3 DNA: TGTGCCAGCAGTGAATGGGGGACAGGGTTTGGCTACACCTTC
V gene: TRBV9; D gene: -; J gene: TRBJ1-1; clone size: few; CDR3 protein: CASSVGERAEAFF; CDR3 DNA: TGTGCCAGCAGCGTCGGGGAGCGGGCTGAAGCTTTCTTT
V gene: TRBV9; D gene: TRBD2; J gene: TRBJ2-3; clone size: once; CDR3 protein: CASSVGVASGDRDTQYF; CDR3 DNA: TGTGCCAGCAGCGTAGGGGTGGCTAGCGGGGATAGAGATACGCAGTATTTT
V gene: TRBV19; D gene: -; J gene: TRBJ1-2; clone size: -; CDR3 protein: CASSIARVRGYTF; CDR3 DNA: TGTGCCAGTAGTATAGCCAGGGTGAGGGGCTACACCTTC